A single sample gave rise to the 31 T cell receptor beta chains below, sequenced in a study of cytomegalovirus exposure and HLA in healthy donors. Researchers ran the PCR with 60 Vbeta and 13 Jbeta primers. Profiling relied on immunoSEQ multiplex PCR, and the TCRdb table lists in-frame clones only, not all of them. The sample carries under 200,000 clones, 80% recorded once. Sequences were obtained from PBMCs. These receptors were collected from a woman in her forties or fifties in good health and CMV-seropositive.

The CDR3 loop reads CASSLLEMINTEAFF. CDR3 DNA sequence: TGCGCCAGCAGCTTGTTGGAGATGATAAACACTGAAGCTTTCTTT. J is TRBJ1-1 and V is TRBV5-1, with D uncertain. Per germline, CDR1 SGHRS and CDR2 YFSETQ. The CDR3 extends over 15 amino acids. Trimming pared 1 base from V and 2 bases from J, leaving 12 bases between.

This clone was recorded only once. This chain links TRBV7-2 with TRBJ2-5, with 9 bases identical to TRBD1. The J call is in doubt because the DNA end fits TRBJ2-7 better. This CDR3 region has 14 residues. CDR1 is SGHTA and CDR2 is FQGNSA in the germline V gene. The CDR3 region is CASSLGQGLHEQYF. The CDR3 DNA sequence: TGTGCCAGCAGCTTGGGACAGGGCCTCCACGAGCAGTACTTC.

The rearrangement joins TRBV2 to TRBJ1-2; D may be TRBD1 (5 bases). Germline lookup yields CDR1 SNHLY and CDR2 FYNNEI. This CDR3 contains 17 residues. Trimming took 5 bases from V and 3 from J, leaving 22 bases between them. For the CDR3, the DNA is TGTGCCAGCAGTAACACCACCGGGAGTACCAGGGACTATGGCTACACCTTC. It translates to CASSNTTGSTRDYGYTF.

Points on this clone: Relative to the germline gene, one junction end is altered; a read error may explain this. The V and J genes are TRBV7-2 and TRBJ1-1; D unresolved. CDR1 is SGHTA and CDR2 is FQGNSA in the germline V gene. This CDR3 is built from 12 residues. CDR3 loop: CASSLQRLSPNF. In DNA form, the CDR3 reads TGTGCCAGCAGCTTACAACGACTATCCCCCAACTTT.

The genes are TRBV5-1 and TRBJ2-1; D is unclear. The germline V and J ends were trimmed by 4 bases and 3 bases, with 8 bases remaining between them. The CDR3 contains 13 residues. Germline CDR1 is SGHRS and CDR2 is YFSETQ. The DNA of the CDR3 is TGCGCCAGCAGCCTCCGACTCTACAATGAGCAGTTCTTC. This sequence encodes CASSLRLYNEQFF.

This chain connects TRBV7-2 to TRBJ1-2; 7 bases fit TRBD1. The CDR3 runs to 15 residues. Trimming at V came to 1 base and at J to 5 bases, leaving 7 bases not matched to a gene. Germline lookup yields CDR1 SGHTA and CDR2 FQGNSA. CDR3 amino acids: CASSLDPAGGYGYTF. CDR3 bases: TGTGCCAGCAGCTTAGACCCCGCAGGGGGGTATGGCTACACCTTC.

CDR3 region: CTSSHRRDFNLGEQFF. CDR3 DNA: TGCACCAGCAGCCATCGCCGGGACTTCAATCTCGGTGAGCAGTTCTTC. The chain recombines TRBV1 with TRBJ2-1; TRBD2 was called by the table and not checked on the DNA. TRBV1 is deemed a pseudogene. This CDR3 has 16 amino acids.

On this clone itself: The junction and the germline gene differ at one end; a read error may be behind it. The V gene is TRBV7-9, the J gene TRBJ1-4; 7 bases agree with TRBD1. CDR1 and CDR2 from the germline V gene are SEHNR and FQNEAQ (reference sequence). The CDR3 runs 15 residues. The CDR3 sequence is CSSSTYTGAGEKLFF. CDR3 DNA sequence: TGTTCCAGCAGCACTTACACAGGGGCGGGGGAAAAACTGTTTTTT.

J is TRBJ1-2 and V is TRBV5-1, with D unresolved. Per germline, CDR1 SGHRS and CDR2 YFSETQ. The V and J ends lost 8 bases and 8 bases respectively, with 22 bases between them. This CDR3 has 14 residues. This CDR3 reads CASRKLGDLEGYTF. The CDR3 coding sequence is TGCGCCAGTAGGAAACTCGGGGATCTGGAAGGCTACACCTTC.

This clone came up once. The chain couples TRBV11-2 to TRBJ1-1; perhaps TRBD1 as D (5 bases). In germline, CDR1 is SGHAT, CDR2 FQNNGV. This CDR3 has 14 amino acids. V shed 3 bases and J shed 4 bases, with 12 bases lying between them. Here the CDR3 reads CASSFGGGGTEAFF. As DNA, the CDR3 is TGTGCCAGCAGCTTTGGGGGAGGCGGCACTGAAGCTTTCTTT.

This chain connects TRBV5-1 to TRBJ2-1; no definite D call. V was trimmed by 2 bases and J by 0 bases, leaving 9 bases between them. Germline CDR1 reads SGHRS; CDR2 reads YFSETQ. The length of the CDR3 is 15 residues. The CDR3 is CASSLRGSSYNEQFF. The CDR3 DNA reads as TGCGCCAGCAGCTTAAGAGGTAGCTCCTACAATGAGCAGTTCTTC.

V and J are TRBV6-6 and TRBJ2-2; D is perhaps TRBD2 (6 bases). V was shortened by 0 bases and J by 5 bases, with 7 bases between the two germline ends. The CDR3 length is 14 residues. CDR1 is MNHNY, CDR2 SVGAGI, per germline (reference sequence). The CDR3, as DNA: TGTGCCAGCAGTTACTCGCGGGATACCGGGGAGCTGTTTTTT. This codes for CASSYSRDTGELFF.

The chain couples TRBV29-1 to TRBJ1-3; no firm D call. The CDR3 loop spans 16 amino acids. V was trimmed by 4 bases and J by 0 bases, leaving 16 bases between them. Germline loops: CDR1 SQVTM, CDR2 ANQGSEA. CDR3 in amino acids: CSVASGLSGSGNTIYF. The CDR3 DNA follows: TGCAGCGTTGCCTCGGGTCTCTCCGGCTCTGGAAACACCATATATTTT.

The chain combines TRBV7-9 with TRBJ1-3, with 7 bases that match TRBD1. There are 16 residues in the CDR3. Germline lookup yields CDR1 SEHNR and CDR2 FQNEAQ (reference sequence). The junction had 6 bases not matched to a gene; V was cut back by 4 bases and J by 0 bases. CDR3 residues: CASSSGTAFSGNTIYF. CDR3 DNA sequence: TGTGCCAGCAGCTCCGGGACAGCCTTCTCTGGAAACACCATATATTTT.

As to this clone: Other DNA variants within this sample encode the same CDR3. J is TRBJ2-3 and V is TRBV5-1; 9 bases fit TRBD2. V lost 0 bases, J lost 4 bases, and 6 bases stayed unmatched. This CDR3 is built from 16 residues. Germline-derived CDR1 and CDR2 are SGHRS and YFSETQ. The CDR3 loop reads CASSLEAGGPPDTQYF. The CDR3 DNA reads TGCGCCAGCAGCTTGGAGGCGGGAGGGCCGCCAGATACGCAGTATTTT.

The chain recombines TRBV6-5 with TRBJ1-1; D is unclear. Germline V gene data show CDR1 as MNHEY and CDR2 as SVGAGI. Trimming shortened V by 6 bases and J by 4 bases, and 15 bases separated the two germline ends. CDR3 size: 14 residues. CDR3 coding DNA: TGTGCCAGCAGAAAAACGAGGGTGGGCACTGAAGCTTTCTTT. This sequence encodes CASRKTRVGTEAFF.

This rearrangement joins TRBV5-4 to TRBJ2-7; 8 nucleotides align to TRBD2. The germline gives CDR1 SGHNT, CDR2 YYREEE (reference sequence). The CDR3 covers 15 residues. The V segment lost 2 bases and the J segment 5 bases; nucleotides outside the gene matches: 9. The CDR3 protein is CASSLNMREVHEQYF. Written as DNA, the CDR3 is TGTGCCAGCAGCTTAAACATGCGGGAGGTCCACGAGCAGTACTTC. The full variable domain, completed using reference TRBV5-4 and TRBJ2-7, is ETGVTQSPTHLIKTRGQQVTLRCSSQSGHNTVSWYQQALGQGPQFIFQYYREEENGRGNFPPRFSGLQFPNYSSELNVNALELDDSALYLCASSLNMREVHEQYFGPGTRLTVT.

The rearrangement joins TRBV28 to TRBJ1-1; 9 bases line up with TRBD1. The CDR3 sequence is 16 residues long. CDR1 MDHEN and CDR2 SYDVKM come from the germline V gene. J lost 6 bases, V lost 6 bases, and 14 bases had no gene match. CDR3 in amino acids: CASSSPLTGGPSEAFF. CDR3 sequence (DNA): TGTGCCAGCAGCTCCCCCCTCACAGGGGGCCCCTCTGAAGCTTTCTTT. The full variable domain, with the rest looked up from reference TRBV28 and TRBJ1-1, is DVKVTQSSRYLVKRTGEKVFLECVQDMDHENMFWYRQDPGLGLRLIYFSYDVKMKEKGDIPEGYSVSREKKERFSLILESASTNQTSMYLCASSSPLTGGPSEAFFGQGTRLTVV.

V is TRBV4-3 and J is TRBJ1-5; D is possibly TRBD1 (5 bases). Trimming stripped 1 base from V and 3 bases from J, with 10 bases between. The CDR3 spans 15 residues. The V gene's germline CDR1 is LGHNA and CDR2 YSLEER. The CDR3 loop reads CASSQGRGSNQPQHF. The CDR3 region has the DNA TGCGCCAGCAGCCAAGGTAGGGGCTCCAATCAGCCCCAGCATTTT.

The V call is TRBV6-5, the J call TRBJ1-2; D may be TRBD1 (5 bases). V was trimmed by 5 bases and J by 14 bases, leaving 18 bases between them. The CDR3 runs 12 residues. CDR1 is MNHEY and CDR2 is SVGAGI in the germline V gene. The CDR3 reads CASSTVMGGITF. For the CDR3, the DNA is TGTGCCAGCAGTACGGTCATGGGGGGTATTACCTTC.

This chain connects TRBV5-4 to TRBJ1-2, with 11 positions matching TRBD1. Germline V lookup: CDR1 SGHNT, CDR2 YYREEE (reference sequence). This CDR3 contains 12 residues. V trimming: 4 bases; J trimming: 8 bases; junction bases outside the gene matches: 1. The chain's CDR3 is CASSRDRGGYTF. The CDR3 DNA sequence: TGTGCCAGCAGCCGGGACAGGGGGGGCTACACCTTC.

This chain links TRBV5-4 with TRBJ2-3; 13 bases are shared with TRBD2. This CDR3 contains 16 residues. J was trimmed by 3 bases and V by 3 bases; bases with no gene match: 4. Germline CDR1 SGHNT, CDR2 YYREEE (reference sequence). For the CDR3, the DNA is TGTGCCAGCAGCTCCTCGACTAGCGGGAGGACAGATACGCAGTATTTT. It encodes CASSSSTSGRTDTQYF.

The chain links TRBV19 to TRBJ1-5, with TRBD1 identical over 9 bases. The CDR3 loop spans 16 amino acids. The J segment lost 4 bases and the V segment lost 8 bases, leaving 12 bases of the junction unmatched. Germline V lookup: CDR1 LNHDA, CDR2 SQIVND (reference sequence). The CDR3 loop reads CASRSLDRGDNQPQHF. For the CDR3, the DNA is TGTGCCAGTCGATCGCTGGACAGGGGAGATAATCAGCCCCAGCATTTT. Using reference TRBV19 and TRBJ1-5 for the parts outside the CDR3, the full variable domain is DGGITQSPKYLFRKEGQNVTLSCEQNLNHDAMYWYRQDPGQGLRLIYYSQIVNDFQKGDIAEGYSVSREKKESFPLTVTSAQKNPTAFYLCASRSLDRGDNQPQHFGDGTRLSIL.

The genes are TRBV6-5 and TRBJ1-1; D is perhaps TRBD1 (6 bases). V lost 1 base to trimming and J lost 6 bases, with 12 bases between them. From germline, CDR1 is MNHEY and CDR2 SVGAGI. The CDR3 sequence is 14 residues long. CDR3 nucleotide sequence: TGTGCCAGCAGTTACTTTAGGGGGGGGGCTGAAGCTTTCTTT. As protein: CASSYFRGGAEAFF.

V is TRBV5-1 and J is TRBJ2-6; 9 bases fit TRBD1. Germline lookup yields CDR1 SGHRS and CDR2 YFSETQ. The CDR3 spans 17 residues. Losses at the gene ends were 4 bases for V and 0 bases for J; bases not matched to a gene: 5. CDR3: CASSPGQGSSGANVLTF. CDR3 DNA: TGCGCCAGCAGCCCTGGACAGGGGAGCTCTGGGGCCAACGTCCTGACTTTC.

J is TRBJ1-4 and V is TRBV11-1; D is perhaps TRBD1 (6 bases). The CDR3 has 15 amino acids. Per germline, CDR1 SGHAT and CDR2 FQDESV (reference sequence). The ends were cut back, 5 bases at V and 8 bases at J, with 18 bases in the middle. CDR3 in DNA: TGTGCCAGCAGCCCAAGGGACACCTCGGGCGAAAAACTGTTTTTT. It specifies CASSPRDTSGEKLFF.

This clone came up once. The chain recombines TRBV19 with TRBJ1-1; D perhaps matches TRBD1 (5 bases). Germline V gives CDR1 LNHDA, CDR2 SQIVND (reference sequence). Trimming pared 7 bases from V and 1 base from J, leaving 13 bases between. The CDR3 has 14 residues. The CDR3 protein is CASNLRRGNTEAFF. The CDR3 nucleotides are TGTGCCAGTAATTTAAGGAGGGGGAACACTGAAGCTTTCTTT.

Comments on this clone: One end of the junction varies from germline; a read error may be responsible. The DNA of the CDR3 is TGTTCCAGCAGCTTCTGGGGACTAGGATCCTACGAGCAGTACTTC. It yields the protein CSSSFWGLGSYEQYF. The chain uses TRBV7-9 and TRBJ2-7; 8 bases match TRBD2. CDR3 length equals 15 residues. Germline CDR1 reads SEHNR; CDR2 reads FQNEAQ (reference sequence).

CDR3 sequence (DNA): TGTGCCAGCAGCTTGGGTAGCCCTGGGGCCAACGTCCTGACTTTC. It codes for CASSLGSPGANVLTF. The chain combines TRBV5-4 with TRBJ2-6; no firm D call. The germline V and J ends were trimmed by 0 bases and 2 bases, with 6 bases remaining between them. Germline CDR1 is SGHNT and CDR2 is YYREEE (reference sequence). The CDR3 is made up of 15 amino acids.

V usage is TRBV14 and J usage is TRBJ2-3; 7 nucleotides align to TRBD1. The CDR3 is 16 amino acids. Trimming cost V 6 bases and J 1 base; bases outside gene matches: 10. CDR1 is SGHDN, CDR2 FVKESK, per germline. Here the CDR3 DNA reads TGTGCCAGCAGTCGTCCGCAGACAGGGCGCACAGATACGCAGTATTTT. Translation: CASSRPQTGRTDTQYF.

The genes are TRBV6-1 and TRBJ2-7; TRBD2 matches at 11 bases. CDR3 length equals 14 residues. V lost 6 bases to trimming and J lost 5 bases; unmatched junction nucleotides: 6. CDR1 is MNHNS, CDR2 SASEGT, per germline. CDR3: CASRPPGLADEQYF. The CDR3 nucleotides are TGTGCCAGCAGACCACCGGGACTAGCGGACGAGCAGTACTTC.